This entry lists 13 T cell receptor beta chains sequenced from one sample in a study of T-cell memory formation after mild COVID-19 (dated by TCRdb to about 2021). Library prep was done by 5' RACE. Sequencing was performed on an Illumina NovaSeq 6000. The public reads were reanalyzed by TCRdb: fastp trimming at Q25, MiXCR alignment, in-frame beta chains only. Rows with one shared CDR3 protein collapse into an entry with the most common genes and DNA. This sample gives roughly 620,000 distinct CDR3 sequences in total; roughly 18% of them show up just once. The ten most abundant clones make up about 11% of the sample. The sample was PBMCs or a T cell subset sorted from them (not recorded which). These receptors were collected from an adult woman who had mild COVID-19 (a few samples of this study predate the infection). The sample titles of this study are shuffled in the database, so cell type and time point are left out; the donor was told from shared clones.

This chain joins TRBV6-1 and TRBJ1-1; D call uncertain. Germline lookup yields CDR1 MNHNS and CDR2 SASEGT. There are 14 residues in the CDR3. The CDR3 reads CASVPGRMNTEAFF. The CDR3 DNA sequence: TGTGCTAGCGTCCCAGGCCGCATGAACACTGAAGCTTTCTTT.

This clonotype has a handful of counts. The chain carries TRBV4-3 and TRBJ2-1, with TRBD2 as a possible D gene (6 bases). Trimming took off 1 base at V and 4 bases at J, with 17 bases between the two ends. The germline V gene encodes CDR1 LGHNA and CDR2 YSLEER. The CDR3 contains 17 residues. The CDR3 reads CASSQAPAEGNYNEQFF. Here the CDR3 DNA reads TGCGCCAGCAGCCAAGCGCCAGCGGAGGGAAATTACAATGAGCAGTTCTTC.

This clonotype has a handful of counts. The CDR3 protein is CSARSENTGELFF. CDR3 in DNA: TGCAGTGCTAGGTCCGAGAACACCGGGGAGCTGTTTTTT. The genes are TRBV20-1 and TRBJ2-2; D is unclear. The germline V gene has CDR1 DFQATT and CDR2 SNEGSKA (reference sequence). Trimming left V 3 bases short and J 1 base short, with 6 bases between. The CDR3 runs 13 residues.

Only a few counts were recorded for this clonotype. The J gene is TRBJ1-1, the V gene TRBV12-3 or TRBV12-4, with 9 bases matching TRBD1. This CDR3 contains 14 residues. Trimming cost V 11 bases and J 4 bases; bases outside gene matches: 11. CDR3 in amino acids: CAVELPDRGTEAFF. As DNA, the CDR3 is TGTGCCGTAGAGCTTCCGGACAGGGGCACTGAAGCTTTCTTT.

This clonotype came up a few times. The rearrangement links TRBV4-1 to TRBJ2-6; the D is unclear. This CDR3 is 18 amino acids long. Germline lookup yields CDR1 MGHRA and CDR2 YSYEKL. The V gene lost 4 bases and the J gene lost 1 base, with 17 bases spanning the gap. CDR3 DNA: TGCGCCAGCAGCCCGCGGTTGGTAACGTTGTCTGGGGCCAACGTCCTGACTTTC. Amino acid sequence: CASSPRLVTLSGANVLTF.

The chain uses TRBV29-1 and TRBJ2-5; a weak D match, TRBD2 (5 bases). Germline V gives CDR1 SQVTM, CDR2 ANQGSEA. V was shortened by 0 bases and J by 4 bases, with 6 bases between the two germline ends. This CDR3 comprises 12 residues. Here the CDR3 DNA reads TGCAGCGTTGAAGAGGGGAGAGAGACCCAGTACTTC. It encodes CSVEEGRETQYF.

This chain uses TRBV6-1 with TRBJ2-7; 7 nucleotides line up with TRBD2. CDR1 is MNHNS and CDR2 is SASEGT in the germline V gene. The CDR3 sequence is 14 residues long. With 10 bases clipped from V and 1 base from J, the junction kept 10 bases outside the gene matches. In DNA form, the CDR3 reads TGTGCCACTATTCCGGCGCGGGGGTCCTACGAGCAGTACTTC. Its translation is CATIPARGSYEQYF.

V is TRBV5-4 and J is TRBJ2-5, with no clear D. This CDR3 has 14 residues. V was clipped by 0 bases and J by 3 bases, with 9 bases between them. Germline values: CDR1 SGHNT, CDR2 YYREEE (reference sequence). CDR3 loop: CASSLVGVEETQYF. In DNA, the CDR3 is TGTGCCAGCAGCTTGGTTGGGGTGGAAGAGACCCAGTACTTC.

This clonotype has at least ten counts. This chain connects TRBV7-6 to TRBJ2-7; D call uncertain. The V gene's germline CDR1 is SGHVS and CDR2 FNYEAQ. Trimming pared 4 bases from V and 6 bases from J, leaving 10 bases between. The CDR3 loop spans 12 amino acids. The chain's CDR3 is CASSYPGREQYF. For the CDR3, the DNA is TGTGCCAGCAGCTACCCTGGGCGCGAGCAGTACTTC.

This clonotype was seen repeatedly, ten times or more. This chain uses TRBV6-2 or TRBV6-3 with TRBJ1-1, with 9 bases identical to TRBD1. The CDR3 has 16 residues. V lost 0 bases, J lost 0 bases, and 2 bases stayed unmatched. In germline, CDR1 is MNHEY, CDR2 SVGEGT. The CDR3 is CASSYSTGGMNTEAFF. For the CDR3, the DNA is TGTGCCAGCAGTTACTCGACAGGGGGGATGAACACTGAAGCTTTCTTT.

This chain uses TRBV29-1 with TRBJ2-7; no reliable D call. The germline V gene encodes CDR1 SQVTM and CDR2 ANQGSEA. The CDR3 length is 12 residues. Trimming shortened V by 5 bases and J by 6 bases, and 14 bases separated the two germline ends. CDR3 region: CSVFSRTGEQYF. CDR3 DNA sequence: TGCAGCGTTTTCAGCCGGACCGGCGAGCAGTACTTC.

This clonotype was counted only a few times. V is TRBV12-3 or TRBV12-4 and J is TRBJ2-1, with unresolved D. Trimming took 5 bases from V and 5 from J, leaving 7 bases between them. The CDR3 contains 12 residues. The DNA for the CDR3 is TGTGCCAGCAGTATTGACAACAATGAGCAGTTCTTC. It yields the protein CASSIDNNEQFF.

The chain couples TRBV6-1 to TRBJ1-2, with 8 positions matching TRBD1. The germline gives CDR1 MNHNS, CDR2 SASEGT. This CDR3 has 14 residues. The V segment lost 10 bases and the J segment 2 bases; nucleotides outside the gene matches: 9. This CDR3 is CATPTGEANYGYTF. The DNA for the CDR3 is TGTGCCACTCCGACAGGGGAGGCGAACTATGGCTACACCTTC.